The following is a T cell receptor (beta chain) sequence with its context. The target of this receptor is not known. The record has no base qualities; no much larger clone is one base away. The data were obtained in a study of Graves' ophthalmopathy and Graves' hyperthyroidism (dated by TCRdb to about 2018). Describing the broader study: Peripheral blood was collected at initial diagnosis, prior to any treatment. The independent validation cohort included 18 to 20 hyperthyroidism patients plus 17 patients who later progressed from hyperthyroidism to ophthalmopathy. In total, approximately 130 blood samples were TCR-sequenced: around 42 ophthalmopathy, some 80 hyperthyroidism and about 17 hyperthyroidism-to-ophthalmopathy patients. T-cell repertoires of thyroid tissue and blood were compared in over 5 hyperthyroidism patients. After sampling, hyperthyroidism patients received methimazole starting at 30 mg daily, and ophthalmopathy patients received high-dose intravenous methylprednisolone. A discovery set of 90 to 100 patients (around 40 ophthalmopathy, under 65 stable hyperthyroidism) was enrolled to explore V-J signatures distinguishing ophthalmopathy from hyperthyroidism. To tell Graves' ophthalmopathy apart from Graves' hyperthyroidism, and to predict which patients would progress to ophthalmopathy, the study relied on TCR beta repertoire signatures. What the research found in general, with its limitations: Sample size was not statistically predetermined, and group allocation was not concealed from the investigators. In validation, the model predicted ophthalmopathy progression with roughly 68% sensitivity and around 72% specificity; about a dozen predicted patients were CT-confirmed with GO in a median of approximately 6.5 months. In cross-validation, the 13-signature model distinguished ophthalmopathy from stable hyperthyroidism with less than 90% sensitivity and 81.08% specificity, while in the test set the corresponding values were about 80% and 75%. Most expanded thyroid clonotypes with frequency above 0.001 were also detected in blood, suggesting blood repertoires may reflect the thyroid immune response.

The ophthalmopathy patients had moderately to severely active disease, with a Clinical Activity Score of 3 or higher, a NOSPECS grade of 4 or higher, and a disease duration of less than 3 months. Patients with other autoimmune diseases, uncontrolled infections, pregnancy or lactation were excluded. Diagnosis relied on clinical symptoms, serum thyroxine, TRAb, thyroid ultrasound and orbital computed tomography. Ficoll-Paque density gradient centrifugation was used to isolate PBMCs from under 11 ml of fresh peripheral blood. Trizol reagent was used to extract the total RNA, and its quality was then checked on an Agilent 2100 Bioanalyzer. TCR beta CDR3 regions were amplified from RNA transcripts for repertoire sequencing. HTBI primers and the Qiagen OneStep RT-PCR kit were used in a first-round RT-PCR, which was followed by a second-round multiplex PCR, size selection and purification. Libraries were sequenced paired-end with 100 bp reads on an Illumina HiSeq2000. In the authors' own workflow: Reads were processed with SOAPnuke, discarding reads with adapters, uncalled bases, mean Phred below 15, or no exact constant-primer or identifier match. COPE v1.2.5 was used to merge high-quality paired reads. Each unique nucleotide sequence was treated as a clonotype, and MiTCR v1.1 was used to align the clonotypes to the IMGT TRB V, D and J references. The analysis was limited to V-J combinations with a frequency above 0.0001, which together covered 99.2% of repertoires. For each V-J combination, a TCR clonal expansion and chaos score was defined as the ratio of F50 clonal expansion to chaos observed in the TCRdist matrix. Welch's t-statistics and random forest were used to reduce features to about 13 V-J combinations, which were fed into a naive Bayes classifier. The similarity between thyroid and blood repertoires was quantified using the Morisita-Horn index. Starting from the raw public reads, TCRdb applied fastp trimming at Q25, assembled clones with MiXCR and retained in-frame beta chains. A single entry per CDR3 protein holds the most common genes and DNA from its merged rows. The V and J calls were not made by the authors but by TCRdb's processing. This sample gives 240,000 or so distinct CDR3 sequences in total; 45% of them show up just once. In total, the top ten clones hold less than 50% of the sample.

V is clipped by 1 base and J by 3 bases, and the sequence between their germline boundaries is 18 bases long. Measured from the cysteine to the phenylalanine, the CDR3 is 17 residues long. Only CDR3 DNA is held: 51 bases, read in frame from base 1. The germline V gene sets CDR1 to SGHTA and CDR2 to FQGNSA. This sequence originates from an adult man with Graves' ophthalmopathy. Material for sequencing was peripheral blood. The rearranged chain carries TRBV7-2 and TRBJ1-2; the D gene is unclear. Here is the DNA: TGTGCCAGCAGCTTAGGTCCCGAAGCCGACGGCTACTATGGCTACACCTTC. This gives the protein CASSLGPEADGYYGYTF.